This passage covers 17 T cell receptor beta chains from one sample sequenced in a study of control samples from healthy donors and cancer patients (dated by TCRdb to the early 2020s). Libraries were constructed by the immunoSEQ multiplex PCR assay. TCRdb provides this immuneACCESS table in a form limited to in-frame rearrangements. Some clones are lacking; in checked studies, under half of them reflect an unresolved V gene, and why the rest are absent is not known. The sample records some 140,000 clones, about 88% of which are singletons. The ten top clones hold roughly 10% of the sample. The sample was blood. The source is a woman in her twenties or thirties in good health.

This chain joins TRBV15 and TRBJ2-3, with D unresolved. Trimming took off 5 bases at V and 0 bases at J, with 12 bases between the two ends. This CDR3 spans 15 amino acids. Germline V gene lookup returns CDR1 LNHNV and CDR2 YYDKDF (reference sequence). CDR3 protein: CATSGFQASTDTQYF. The CDR3 DNA is TGTGCCACCAGCGGGTTTCAAGCTAGCACAGATACGCAGTATTTT.

The chain joins TRBV7-9 to TRBJ2-3, with 8 nucleotides matching TRBD2. Germline trimming cut 0 bases from V and 4 bases from J; bases unmatched to any gene: 6. CDR3 length equals 16 residues. Germline V gene data show CDR1 as SEHNR and CDR2 as FQNEAQ (reference sequence). This chain's CDR3 is CASSLAALAGSDTQYF. CDR3 in DNA: TGTGCCAGCAGCTTAGCGGCGCTAGCGGGTTCAGATACGCAGTATTTT.

The CDR3: CSADGVNGYTF. For the CDR3, the DNA is TGCAGCGCTGACGGGGTAAACGGCTACACCTTC. The gene calls are TRBV29-1 and TRBJ1-2, with D hard to call. V lost 7 bases to trimming and J lost 8 bases, with 14 bases between them. Germline lookup yields CDR1 SQVTM and CDR2 ANQGSEA. The length of the CDR3 is 11 residues.

This chain connects TRBV4-1 to TRBJ2-6, with D perhaps assigned TRBD1 or TRBD2 (6 bases each). Deletions cut 1 base from V and 0 bases from J, with 16 bases between. Germline V gene sequence: CDR1 MGHRA, CDR2 YSYEKL. The CDR3 is 19 residues long. CDR3: CASSQAKEGGLSGANVLTF. In DNA, the CDR3 is TGCGCCAGCAGCCAAGCAAAGGAGGGGGGCCTCTCTGGGGCCAACGTCCTGACTTTC.

This clone was seen only once. This sample includes further DNA sequences coding for the same CDR3. The CDR3 reads CASSFSEKLFF. In nucleotides, the CDR3 is TGTGCCAGCAGCTTCAGCGAAAAACTGTTTTTT. This chain links TRBV12-3 or TRBV12-4 with TRBJ1-4; D unclear. The CDR3 is 11 amino acids. Trimming pared 6 bases from V and 8 bases from J, leaving 7 bases between.

This chain joins TRBV5-4 and TRBJ2-5; D gene uncertain. Between the trimmed V and J ends, which lost 1 base and 1 base, there was a span of 11 bases. Germline loops: CDR1 SGHNT, CDR2 YYREEE (reference sequence). The CDR3 runs to 15 residues. Written as DNA, the CDR3 is TGTGCCAGCAGCTTGAACAGAAACTCCCAAGAGACCCAGTACTTC. Its translation is CASSLNRNSQETQYF.

The J gene is TRBJ2-1, the V gene TRBV6-1, with 8 nucleotides matching TRBD2. The V gene end was trimmed by 1 base and the J gene end by 7 bases; junction bases not matched to a gene: 6. The CDR3 is made up of 15 amino acids. Germline values: CDR1 MNHNS, CDR2 SASEGT. The CDR3 spells CASSEGLAGRNEQFF. CDR3 bases: TGTGCCAGCAGTGAAGGGCTAGCGGGCCGGAATGAGCAGTTCTTC.

J is TRBJ2-1 and V is TRBV5-1; 9 nucleotides align to TRBD2. The CDR3 totals 16 residues. J lost 4 bases, V lost 1 base, and 6 bases had no gene match. From germline, CDR1 is SGHRS and CDR2 YFSETQ. The CDR3: CASSLSSGSSYNEQFF. CDR3 nucleotides: TGCGCCAGCAGCTTGAGTAGCGGGAGTAGTTACAATGAGCAGTTCTTC.

The rearrangement links TRBV7-9 to TRBJ1-2; TRBD1 agrees at 8 bases. CDR3 length: 13 residues. The J segment lost 5 bases and the V segment lost 5 bases, leaving 4 bases of the junction unmatched. Germline assignment: CDR1 SEHNR and CDR2 FQNEAQ (reference sequence). This chain's CDR3 is CASSATGGYGYTF. The CDR3, as DNA: TGTGCCAGCAGCGCCACAGGGGGGTATGGCTACACCTTC.

This clone was counted a single time. V and J are TRBV7-8 and TRBJ1-6, with D hard to call. The V gene's germline CDR1 is SGHVS and CDR2 FQNEAQ. This CDR3 has 18 amino acids. Trimming removed 4 bases at V and 7 bases at J, with 23 bases between. The CDR3 protein is CASSSKRVLRTVNSPLHF. The CDR3 DNA reads TGTGCCAGCAGCTCAAAAAGGGTTCTACGGACGGTAAATTCACCCCTCCACTTT.

CDR3: CASSLGTGTSTYEQYF. The DNA of the CDR3 is TGCGCCAGCAGCTTGGGAACCGGGACATCCACCTACGAGCAGTACTTC. V is TRBV5-1 and J is TRBJ2-7; D perhaps matches TRBD1 (6 bases). Germline V gene data show CDR1 as SGHRS and CDR2 as YFSETQ. This CDR3 is built from 16 residues. V was cut by 0 bases and J by 2 bases, with 15 bases left in between.

The V call is TRBV3-1 (or the pseudogene TRBV3-2), the J call TRBJ1-1; D gene unclear. Trimming cost V 1 base and J 2 bases, with 20 bases left between them. The CDR3 length is 18 residues. Per germline, CDR1 LGHDT and CDR2 YNNKEL (reference sequence). The DNA of the CDR3 is TGTGCCAGCAGCCAAGCATATAGGTCGTCCCCTAGAAACACTGAAGCTTTCTTT. It specifies CASSQAYRSSPRNTEAFF.

The chain employs TRBV5-5 and TRBJ2-7; D unclear. This CDR3 region has 14 residues. Trimming stripped 4 bases from V and 0 bases from J, with 11 bases between. Germline assignment: CDR1 SGHKS and CDR2 YYEKEE (reference sequence). In DNA, the CDR3 is TGTGCCAGCAGCGCGGTCGGGCGCTCCTACGAGCAGTACTTC. This sequence encodes CASSAVGRSYEQYF. Drawing the rest from reference TRBV5-5 and TRBJ2-7, the complete variable domain is DAGVTQSPTHLIKTRGQQVTLRCSPISGHKSVSWYQQVLGQGPQFIFQYYEKEERGRGNFPDRFSARQFPNYSSELNVNALLLGDSALYLCASSAVGRSYEQYFGPGTRLTVT.

The V call is TRBV12-3 or TRBV12-4, the J call TRBJ1-1; a weak D match, TRBD1 (5 bases). The CDR3 spans 13 residues. Trimming removed 6 bases at V and 6 bases at J, with 14 bases between. The CDR3 region has the DNA TGTGCCAGCAGGCCCCCCAGGGAGGCTGAAGCTTTCTTT. The encoded protein is CASRPPREAEAFF.

V and J are TRBV28 and TRBJ1-2, with 8 bases aligning to TRBD1. After removal of 2 bases from V and 4 bases from J, the junction contained 6 bases not matched to a gene. The CDR3 loop spans 15 amino acids. The germline gives CDR1 MDHEN, CDR2 SYDVKM. In DNA form, the CDR3 reads TGTGCCAGCAGTTTAACAGGGGGAATTCCCTATGGCTACACCTTC. Residues: CASSLTGGIPYGYTF.

The DNA for the CDR3 is TGTGCCATCAGCAGGACCGGGTTGACTGAAGCTTTCTTT. It codes for CAISRTGLTEAFF. The chain combines TRBV10-3 with TRBJ1-1; D not certain. Germline CDR1 and CDR2: ENHRY and SYGVKD. This CDR3 contains 13 residues. Trimming removed 6 bases at V and 5 bases at J, with 13 bases between.

The chain couples TRBV6-5 to TRBJ2-3; 8 positions match TRBD2. CDR1 and CDR2 (germline): MNHEY, SVGAGI. CDR3 length equals 15 residues. With V trimmed by 7 bases and J by 0 bases, 6 bases remained unmatched. Here the CDR3 reads CASTPPGGSTDTQYF. DNA of the CDR3: TGTGCCAGCACCCCGCCGGGGGGGAGCACAGATACGCAGTATTTT.